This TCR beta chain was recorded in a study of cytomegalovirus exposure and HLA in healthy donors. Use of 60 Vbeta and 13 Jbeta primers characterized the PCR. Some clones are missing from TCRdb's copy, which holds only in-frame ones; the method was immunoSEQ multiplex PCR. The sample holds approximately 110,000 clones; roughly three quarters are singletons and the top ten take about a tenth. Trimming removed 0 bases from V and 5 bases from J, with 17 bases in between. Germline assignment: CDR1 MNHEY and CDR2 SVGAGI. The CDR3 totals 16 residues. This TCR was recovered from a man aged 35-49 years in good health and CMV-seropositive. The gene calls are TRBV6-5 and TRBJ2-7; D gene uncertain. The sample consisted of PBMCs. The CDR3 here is CASSYSATGLMHEQYV. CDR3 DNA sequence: TGTGCCAGCAGTTACTCGGCAACGGGTCTAATGCACGAGCAGTACGTC.